The rows below give T cell receptor beta chains drawn from one sample of a study of PD-1 blockade in classical Hodgkin lymphoma. Profiled with immunoSEQ multiplex PCR; TCRdb holds only in-frame clones, not every one. The sample lists 35,000 to 50,000 clones, roughly 80% seen once, with 20% to 25% in the top ten. The specimen comprised peripheral blood mononuclear cells (PBMCs), sampled at baseline. The receptors come from a human donor with classical Hodgkin lymphoma. CDR3s include the opening cysteine and the closing phenylalanine or tryptophan. Fields, in order: D gene, J gene, V gene, clone size, CDR3 protein, CDR3 DNA. The D gene is left open where the match is weak. Clone size, where shown, is once, few, many, or a class for clones that have expanded.

>TRBD1|TRBJ1-2|TRBV7-2|.
CASSLVTGINYGYTF
TGTGCCAGCAGCTTAGTGACAGGGATCAACTATGGCTACACCTTC
>TRBD1|TRBJ2-5|TRBV5-4|once
CASSKGTGGRVEETQYF
TGTGCCAGCAGCAAGGGGACAGGGGGCAGAGTGGAAGAGACCCAGTACTTC
>.|TRBJ2-3|TRBV25-1|.
CASSEDRRAGDTQYF
TGTGCCAGCAGTGAGGACAGACGAGCTGGAGATACGCAGTATTTT
>.|TRBJ2-7|TRBV7-9|.
CASSLGIGEQYF
TGTGCCAGCAGCTTAGGGATAGGGGAGCAGTACTTC
>TRBD2|TRBJ2-1|TRBV27|once
CASGVMGREFDEQFF
TGTGCCAGCGGCGTGATGGGGCGGGAGTTCGATGAGCAGTTCTTC
>.|TRBJ2-7|TRBV5-1|.
CASSLAVGYEQYF
TGCGCCAGCAGCTTGGCTGTCGGTTACGAGCAGTACTTC
>.|TRBJ2-7|TRBV6-5|.
CASSPGTFVYEQYF
TGTGCCAGCAGTCCCGGGACATTCGTCTACGAGCAGTACTTC
>TRBD2|TRBJ2-1|TRBV28|.
CASSRGGLAGDRNEQFF
TGTGCCAGCTCCCGAGGGGGACTAGCGGGAGACCGGAATGAGCAGTTCTTC
>.|TRBJ1-2|TRBV28|.
CASSLRRANYGYTF
TGTGCCAGCAGTTTACGCAGGGCTAACTATGGCTACACCTTC
>.|TRBJ2-6|TRBV6-5|.
CASSPWSGANVLTF
TGTGCCAGCAGTCCCTGGTCTGGGGCCAACGTCCTGACTTTC
>.|TRBJ1-1|TRBV27|.
CASLDRNTEAFF
TGTGCCAGCTTGGACAGGAACACTGAAGCTTTCTTT
>TRBD1|TRBJ1-1|TRBV7-9|.
CASSPRTGGDTEAFF
TGTGCCAGCAGCCCTCGGACAGGGGGAGACACTGAAGCTTTCTTT
>TRBD2|TRBJ2-1|TRBV27|.
CASSILLAGANNEQFF
TGTGCCAGCAGTATCTTACTAGCGGGAGCCAACAATGAGCAGTTCTTC
>.|TRBJ1-1|TRBV6-4|.
CASRSPGTVNTEAFF
TGTGCCAGCCGCAGTCCCGGGACGGTGAACACTGAAGCTTTCTTT
>TRBD1|TRBJ2-1|TRBV25-1|.
CASSEQLTGNNEQFF
TGTGCCAGCAGTGAACAATTGACAGGGAATAATGAGCAGTTCTTC
>.|TRBJ1-5|TRBV28|.
CAVSGIQPQHF
TGTGCCGTTTCTGGAATTCAGCCCCAGCATTTT
>TRBD1|TRBJ2-4|TRBV6-5|.
CASSSRDRGNIQYF
TGTGCCAGCAGTTCCCGGGACAGGGGGAACATTCAGTACTTC
>TRBD1|TRBJ1-1|TRBV28|.
CASSLSRGTGAAEAFF
TGTGCCAGCAGTTTATCTCGCGGGACAGGGGCTGCTGAAGCTTTCTTT
>.|TRBJ2-2|TRBV11-3|few
CASSLTGAVPGELFF
TGTGCCAGCAGCTTAACGGGAGCTGTCCCCGGGGAGCTGTTTTTT
>.|TRBJ1-3|TRBV6-5|.
CASSWSAGNTIYF
TGTGCCAGCAGTTGGTCCGCTGGAAACACCATATATTTT
>TRBD2|TRBJ2-1|TRBV2|few
CASSDGAGGYEQFF
TGTGCCAGCAGTGATGGGGCGGGAGGGTATGAGCAGTTCTTC
>.|TRBJ2-6|TRBV28|few
CASSWAGQLSQANVLTF
TGTGCCAGCAGTTGGGCCGGGCAGCTTTCCCAGGCCAACGTCCTGACTTTC
>.|TRBJ1-1|TRBV4-2|.
CASSQDLGDTEAFF
TGTGCCAGCAGCCAAGATCTAGGGGACACTGAAGCTTTCTTT